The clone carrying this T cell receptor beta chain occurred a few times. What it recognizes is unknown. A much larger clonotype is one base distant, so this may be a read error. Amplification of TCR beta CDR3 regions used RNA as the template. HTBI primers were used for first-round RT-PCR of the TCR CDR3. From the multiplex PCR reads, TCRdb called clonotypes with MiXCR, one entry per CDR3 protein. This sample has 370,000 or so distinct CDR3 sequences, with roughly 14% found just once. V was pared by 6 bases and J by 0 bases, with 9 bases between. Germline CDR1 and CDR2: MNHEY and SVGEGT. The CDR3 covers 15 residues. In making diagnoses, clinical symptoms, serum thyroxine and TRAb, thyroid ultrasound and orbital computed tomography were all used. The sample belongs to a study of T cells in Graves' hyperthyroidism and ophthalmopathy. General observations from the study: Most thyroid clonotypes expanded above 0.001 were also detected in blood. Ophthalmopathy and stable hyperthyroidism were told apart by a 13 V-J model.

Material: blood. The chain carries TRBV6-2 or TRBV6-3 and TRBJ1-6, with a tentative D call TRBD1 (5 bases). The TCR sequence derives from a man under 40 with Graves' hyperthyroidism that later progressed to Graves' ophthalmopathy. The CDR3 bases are TGTGCCAGCAGCCACAGGAGCTCCTATAATTCACCCCTCCACTTT. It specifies CASSHRSSYNSPLHF.